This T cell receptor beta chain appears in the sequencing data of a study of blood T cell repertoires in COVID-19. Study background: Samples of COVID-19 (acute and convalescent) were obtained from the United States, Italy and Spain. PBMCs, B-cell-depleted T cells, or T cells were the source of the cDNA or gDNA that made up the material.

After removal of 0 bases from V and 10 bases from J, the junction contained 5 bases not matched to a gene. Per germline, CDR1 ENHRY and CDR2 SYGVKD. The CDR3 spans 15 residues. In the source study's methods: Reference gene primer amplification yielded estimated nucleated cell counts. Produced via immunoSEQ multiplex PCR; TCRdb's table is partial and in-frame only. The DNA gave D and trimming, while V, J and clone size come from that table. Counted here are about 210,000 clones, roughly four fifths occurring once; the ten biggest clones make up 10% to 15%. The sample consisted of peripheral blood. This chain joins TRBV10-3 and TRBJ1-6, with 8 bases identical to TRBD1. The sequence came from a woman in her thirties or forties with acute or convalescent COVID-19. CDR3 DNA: TGTGCCATCAGTGAGTCGGGACAGGATGGCTCACCCCTCCACTTT. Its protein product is CAISESGQDGSPLHF.